The rows below give T cell receptor beta chains drawn from one sample of a study of T cell repertoires in cytomegalovirus infection. Antigen specificity for these receptors is unknown. MiXCR, applied by TCRdb to the reads, yields one record per CDR3 protein. The sample contains more than 110,000 distinct CDR3 sequences, more than 25% of which appear only once. Sample: CD8+ T cells from cultured PBMCs, taken from culture after CMV antigen stimulation. Receptors were obtained from a human donor in good health (CMV status not recorded). Some clones in this sample may be carry-over from other donors' samples. CDR3s include the opening cysteine and the closing phenylalanine or tryptophan. The order of the fields is J gene, D gene, clone size, V gene, CDR3 protein, CDR3 DNA. The D gene is left open where the match is weak. Rows give clone size only sometimes, using once, few, many, or a class for an expanded clone.

TRBJ1-6	.	many	TRBV20-1	CSARDISSSPLHF	TGCAGTGCTAGAGATATCAGTAGTTCACCCCTCCACTTT
TRBJ1-5	.	.	TRBV6-2/TRBV6-3	CASSPPAGIGRPQHF	TGTGCCAGCAGCCCCCCGGCAGGGATTGGGCGGCCCCAGCATTTT
TRBJ2-5	.	.	TRBV12-3/TRBV12-4	CASRPGEQETQYF	TGTGCCAGCAGACCAGGGGAGCAAGAGACCCAGTACTTC
TRBJ1-4	.	.	TRBV4-2	CASSLREKLFF	TGTGCCAGCAGCCTCCGGGAAAAACTGTTTTTT
TRBJ1-3	.	.	TRBV27	CASSELSSGNTIYF	TGTGCCAGCAGCGAATTGAGCTCTGGAAACACCATATATTTT
TRBJ1-5	TRBD1	few	TRBV28	CASTRQGVSNQPQHF	TGTGCCAGCACCAGACAGGGAGTCAGCAATCAGCCCCAGCATTTT
TRBJ2-5	TRBD2	few	TRBV28	CASSRISGGALETQYF	TGTGCCAGCAGCCGGATTAGCGGGGGGGCTCTGGAGACCCAGTACTTC
TRBJ2-5	TRBD2	few	TRBV19	CASSQPVAGAHEETQYF	TGTGCCAGTAGCCAACCCGTAGCGGGGGCCCACGAAGAGACCCAGTACTTC
TRBJ1-3	.	once	TRBV27	CASSPTGHTGNTIYF	TGTGCCAGCAGTCCAACAGGGCATACTGGAAACACCATATATTTT
TRBJ2-7	.	.	TRBV29-1	CSVEDRHRVGLYEQYF	TGCAGCGTTGAAGATCGGCACAGGGTCGGGTTATACGAGCAGTACTTC
TRBJ1-2	TRBD1	.	TRBV28	CASTSPPTGPYGYTF	TGTGCCAGCACCTCACCCCCGACAGGGCCCTATGGCTACACCTTC
TRBJ2-5	TRBD2	.	TRBV6-6	CASSYQRGGAETQYF	TGTGCCAGCAGTTACCAGCGGGGGGGCGCAGAGACCCAGTACTTC
TRBJ2-1	TRBD2	few	TRBV27	CTSGGTLNNEQFF	TGTACTAGCGGGGGCACCCTTAACAATGAGCAGTTCTTC
TRBJ2-7	.	.	TRBV6-6	CASSPPGGTKTYEQYF	TGTGCCAGCAGTCCACCTGGGGGGACAAAGACCTACGAGCAGTACTTC
TRBJ2-1	TRBD1	.	TRBV6-1	CASSWTGGYEQFF	TGTGCCAGCAGCTGGACAGGGGGCTATGAGCAGTTCTTC
TRBJ2-7	TRBD1	.	TRBV27	CASSPSSGTGPLGQYF	TGTGCCAGCAGTCCCTCTTCCGGGACAGGGCCCCTGGGGCAGTACTTC
TRBJ2-7	.	.	TRBV7-2	CASSLNSIYEQYF	TGTGCCAGCAGCTTAAATTCGATATACGAGCAGTACTTC
TRBJ1-1	.	.	TRBV7-9	CASSLFGGNTEAFF	TGTGCCAGCAGCTTATTCGGAGGGAACACTGAAGCTTTCTTT
TRBJ2-3	.	few	TRBV7-6	CASSRDPGTDTQYF	TGTGCCAGCAGCAGGGACCCCGGAACAGATACGCAGTATTTT